These T cell receptor beta chains were read from a single sample in a study of shared clonotypes between healthy human individuals. The repertoire was sequenced with immunoSEQ multiplex PCR; TCRdb's copy has only in-frame clones and lacks some. The data contain around 550,000 clones, approximately 96% of them singletons. Source material: naive CD8+ T cells sorted from blood. These receptors all come from a young woman in good health. CDR3s include the opening cysteine and the closing phenylalanine or tryptophan. D genes are given only for firm matches. Only some rows state a clone size, as once, few, many or a class for expanded clones.

V gene: TRBV19
CDR3 length: 16
clone size: NA
J gene: TRBJ2-5
D gene: TRBD2
CDR3 DNA: TGTGCCAGTAGTATCGGAACGGGAGGGCCCTCGGAGACCCAGTACTTC
CDR3 protein: CASSIGTGGPSETQYF

V gene: TRBV15
CDR3 length: 15
clone size: NA
J gene: TRBJ1-1
D gene: TRBD1
CDR3 DNA: TGTGCCACCAGCAGGGGACAGGGGGCGGAAACTGAAGCTTTCTTT
CDR3 protein: CATSRGQGAETEAFF

V gene: TRBV5-1
CDR3 length: 16
clone size: once
J gene: TRBJ2-7
D gene: TRBD2
CDR3 DNA: TGCGCCAGCAGCTTGGCCGCTAGCGGGACGTCCTACGAGCAGTACTTC
CDR3 protein: CASSLAASGTSYEQYF

V gene: TRBV2
CDR3 length: 14
clone size: NA
J gene: TRBJ2-5
D gene: TRBD1
CDR3 DNA: TGTGCCAGCAGTGGGTTGACAGGGATGGAGACCCAGTACTTC
CDR3 protein: CASSGLTGMETQYF

V gene: TRBV10-2
CDR3 length: 14
clone size: NA
J gene: TRBJ2-7
D gene: NA
CDR3 DNA: TGCGCCAGCAACCCGTTACAGGGCGGCCACGAGCAGTACTTC
CDR3 protein: CASNPLQGGHEQYF

V gene: TRBV13
CDR3 length: 12
clone size: NA
J gene: TRBJ2-1
D gene: NA
CDR3 DNA: TGTGCCAGCAGCTTAGTAGGGAATGAGCAGTTCTTC
CDR3 protein: CASSLVGNEQFF

V gene: TRBV7-9
CDR3 length: 12
clone size: NA
J gene: TRBJ2-7
D gene: NA
CDR3 DNA: TGTGCCAGCAGCCCAGGGCCCCTCGAGCAGTACTTC
CDR3 protein: CASSPGPLEQYF

V gene: TRBV6-5
CDR3 length: 15
clone size: once
J gene: TRBJ1-2
D gene: TRBD1
CDR3 DNA: TGTGCCAGCAGGCTTACAGGGGGCATAAGGGATGGCTACACCTTC
CDR3 protein: CASRLTGGIRDGYTF

V gene: TRBV5-4
CDR3 length: 11
clone size: NA
J gene: TRBJ2-3
D gene: NA
CDR3 DNA: TGTGCCAGCAGCTTGGTTGATACGCAGTATTTT
CDR3 protein: CASSLVDTQYF

V gene: TRBV4-2
CDR3 length: 12
clone size: NA
J gene: TRBJ1-4
D gene: NA
CDR3 DNA: TGTGCCAGCAGCCCGGGGGCAGAAAAACTGTTTTTT
CDR3 protein: CASSPGAEKLFF

V gene: TRBV30
CDR3 length: 12
clone size: few
J gene: TRBJ1-3
D gene: NA
CDR3 DNA: TGTGCCTGGGTTCACTCTGGAAACACCATATATTTT
CDR3 protein: CAWVHSGNTIYF

V gene: TRBV27
CDR3 length: 14
clone size: NA
J gene: TRBJ1-1
D gene: NA
CDR3 DNA: TGTGCCAGCAGTTTGACACAGATGAACACTGAAGCTTTCTTT
CDR3 protein: CASSLTQMNTEAFF

V gene: TRBV19
CDR3 length: 14
clone size: NA
J gene: TRBJ1-5
D gene: NA
CDR3 DNA: TGTGCCAGTAGTATTCCCGGGTTAAATCAGCCCCAGCATTTT
CDR3 protein: CASSIPGLNQPQHF

V gene: TRBV4-1
CDR3 length: 14
clone size: NA
J gene: TRBJ1-1
D gene: TRBD1
CDR3 DNA: TGCGCCAGCAGCCAGCGGACAGGGGGCACTGAAGCTTTCTTT
CDR3 protein: CASSQRTGGTEAFF

V gene: TRBV27
CDR3 length: 14
clone size: NA
J gene: TRBJ2-7
D gene: TRBD2
CDR3 DNA: TGTGCCAGCAGTTTAGCGGGGGGTGGCTACGAGCAGTACTTC
CDR3 protein: CASSLAGGGYEQYF

V gene: TRBV11-2
CDR3 length: 13
clone size: NA
J gene: TRBJ2-2
D gene: NA
CDR3 DNA: TGTGCCAGCAGCTTAGTCGTAACCGGGGAGCTGTTTTTT
CDR3 protein: CASSLVVTGELFF

V gene: TRBV7-8
CDR3 length: 17
clone size: NA
J gene: TRBJ2-3
D gene: NA
CDR3 DNA: TGTGCCAGCAGCTTAGACTTTCAGGGCATTAGCACAGATACGCAGTATTTT
CDR3 protein: CASSLDFQGISTDTQYF